This T cell receptor (beta chain) appears in the sequencing data of a study of lymphopenia after photon versus proton radiotherapy. Profiling relied on immunoSEQ multiplex PCR, and the TCRdb table lists in-frame clones only, not all of them. Of approximately 22,000 clones listed, roughly 85% are singletons. Germline V gene data show CDR1 as MNHEY and CDR2 as SVGAGI. CDR3 length: 14 residues. V lost 5 bases and J lost 8, with 18 bases in between. As for this clone: Its target is unknown.

Study results and limitations: Authors raise, but do not show, better survival with proton therapy. Post-nadir TCR diversity decline inversely tracked overall survival among those who died.

This chain uses TRBV6-5 with TRBJ1-2, with a possible D match to TRBD1 (5 bases). This clonotype was sampled from a man aged 55 to 70 with pancreatic cancer. This specimen was peripheral blood, taken from a patient treated with photon-based radiotherapy. As DNA, the CDR3 is TGTGCCAGCAGTGCCCAGGGTGGCGGTGGCGGCTACACCTTC. Amino acid sequence: CASSAQGGGGGYTF.